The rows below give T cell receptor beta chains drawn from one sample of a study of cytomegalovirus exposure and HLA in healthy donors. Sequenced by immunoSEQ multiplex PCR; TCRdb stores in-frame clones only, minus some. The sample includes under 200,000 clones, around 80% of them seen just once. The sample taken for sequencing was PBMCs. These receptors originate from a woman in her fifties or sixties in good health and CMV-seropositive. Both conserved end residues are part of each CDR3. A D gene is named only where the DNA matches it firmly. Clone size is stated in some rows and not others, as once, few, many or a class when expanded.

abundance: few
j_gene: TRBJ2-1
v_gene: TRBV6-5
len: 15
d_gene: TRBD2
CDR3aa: CASSPWTSGRAEQFF
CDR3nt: TGTGCCAGCAGTCCCTGGACTAGCGGGAGGGCTGAGCAGTTCTTC

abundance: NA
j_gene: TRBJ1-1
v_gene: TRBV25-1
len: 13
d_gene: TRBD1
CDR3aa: CASSSGGRTEAFF
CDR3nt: TGTGCCAGCAGTTCAGGGGGCCGCACTGAAGCTTTCTTT

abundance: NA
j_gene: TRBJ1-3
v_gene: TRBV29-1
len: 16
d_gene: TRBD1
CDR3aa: CSVEDPEGASGNTIYF
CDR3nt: TGCAGCGTTGAAGATCCGGAGGGGGCTTCAGGAAACACCATATATTTT

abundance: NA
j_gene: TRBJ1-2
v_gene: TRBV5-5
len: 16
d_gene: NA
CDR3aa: CASRPGGGTGRSGYTF
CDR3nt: TGTGCCAGCAGGCCGGGGGGAGGCACGGGTAGAAGTGGCTACACCTTC

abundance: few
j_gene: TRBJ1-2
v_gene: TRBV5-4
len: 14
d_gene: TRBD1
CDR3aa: CASSLVQGADGYTF
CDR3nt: TGTGCCAGCAGCTTGGTACAGGGGGCCGATGGCTACACCTTC

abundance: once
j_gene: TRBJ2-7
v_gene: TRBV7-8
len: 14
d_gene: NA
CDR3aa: CASSQQAGPYEQYF
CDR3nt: TGTGCCAGCAGCCAGCAGGCAGGGCCCTACGAGCAGTACTTC

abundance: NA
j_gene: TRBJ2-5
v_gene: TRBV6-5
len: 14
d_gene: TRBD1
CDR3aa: CASRGTASVETQYF
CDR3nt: TGTGCCAGCAGAGGGACAGCGAGCGTCGAGACCCAGTACTTC

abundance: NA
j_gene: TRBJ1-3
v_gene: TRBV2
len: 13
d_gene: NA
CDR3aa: CASSWTEGNTIYF
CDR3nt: TGTGCCAGCAGTTGGACAGAGGGAAACACCATATATTTT

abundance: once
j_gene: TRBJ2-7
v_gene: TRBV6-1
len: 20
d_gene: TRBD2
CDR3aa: CASSGPRDRAASGRYYEQYF
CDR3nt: TGTGCCAGCAGTGGGCCCCGGGACAGGGCGGCTAGCGGGAGGTACTACGAGCAGTACTTC

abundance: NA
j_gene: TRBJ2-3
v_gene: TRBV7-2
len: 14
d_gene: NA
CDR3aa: CASSLVAGSDTQYF
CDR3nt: TGTGCCAGCAGCTTAGTTGCAGGTTCGGATACGCAGTATTTT

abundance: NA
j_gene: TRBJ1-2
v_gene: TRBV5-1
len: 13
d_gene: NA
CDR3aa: CASSNREGYGYTF
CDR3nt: TGCGCCAGCAGCAACAGGGAGGGTTATGGCTACACCTTC

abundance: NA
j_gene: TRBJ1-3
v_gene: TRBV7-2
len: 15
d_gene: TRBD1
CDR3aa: CASSLDRGSGNTIYF
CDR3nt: TGTGCCAGCAGCTTAGACAGGGGCTCTGGAAACACCATATATTTT

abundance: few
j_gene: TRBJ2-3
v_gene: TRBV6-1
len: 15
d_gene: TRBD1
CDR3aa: CASRTDRGGTDTQYF
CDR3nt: TGTGCCAGCAGGACGGACAGGGGCGGCACAGATACGCAGTATTTT

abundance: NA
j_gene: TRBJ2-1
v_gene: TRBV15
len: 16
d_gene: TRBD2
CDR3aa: CATSAWGGGGLDEQFF
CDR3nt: TGTGCCACCAGCGCCTGGGGAGGCGGGGGGCTTGATGAGCAGTTCTTC

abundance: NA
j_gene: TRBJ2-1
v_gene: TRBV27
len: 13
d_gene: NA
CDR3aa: CASSWEKYNEQFF
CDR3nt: TGTGCCAGCAGTTGGGAGAAGTACAATGAGCAGTTCTTC

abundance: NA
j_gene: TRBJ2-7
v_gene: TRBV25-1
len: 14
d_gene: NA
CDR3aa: CASTPTRAPYEQYF
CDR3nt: TGTGCCAGCACCCCGACGAGGGCCCCCTACGAGCAGTACTTC

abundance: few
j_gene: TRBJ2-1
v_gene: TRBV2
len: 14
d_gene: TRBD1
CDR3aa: CASSEGQGAKEQFF
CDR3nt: TGTGCCAGCAGTGAAGGACAGGGGGCAAAGGAGCAGTTCTTC

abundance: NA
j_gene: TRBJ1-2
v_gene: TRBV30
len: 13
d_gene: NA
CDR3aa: CAWGAAGVYGYTF
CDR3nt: TGTGCCTGGGGGGCGGCGGGGGTCTATGGCTACACCTTC

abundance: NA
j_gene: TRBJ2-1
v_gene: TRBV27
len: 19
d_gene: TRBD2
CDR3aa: CASRSSSWGAGGSYNEQFF
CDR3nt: TGTGCCAGCAGATCCTCTTCGTGGGGAGCGGGGGGATCATACAATGAGCAGTTCTTC

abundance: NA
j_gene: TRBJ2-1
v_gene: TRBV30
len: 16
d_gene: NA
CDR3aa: CAWTPLSAGAHNEQFF
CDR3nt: TGTGCCTGGACCCCTCTTTCGGCGGGGGCTCACAATGAGCAGTTCTTC

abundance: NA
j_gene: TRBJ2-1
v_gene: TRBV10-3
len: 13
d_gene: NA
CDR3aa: CAIRRVGEAEQFF
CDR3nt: TGTGCCATCAGACGGGTAGGAGAGGCGGAGCAGTTCTTC

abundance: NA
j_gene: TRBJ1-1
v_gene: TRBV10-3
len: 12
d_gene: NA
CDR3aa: CAISSTGNGAFF
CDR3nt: TGTGCCATCAGTAGTACAGGTAACGGAGCTTTCTTT

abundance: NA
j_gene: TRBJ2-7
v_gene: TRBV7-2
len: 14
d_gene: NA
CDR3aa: CASSLFSEAYEQYF
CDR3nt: TGTGCCAGCAGCTTGTTTTCCGAGGCCTACGAGCAGTACTTC

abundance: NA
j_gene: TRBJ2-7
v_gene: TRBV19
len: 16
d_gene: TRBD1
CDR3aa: CASSIFGQGAGVEQYF
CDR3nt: TGTGCCAGTAGTATATTCGGACAGGGGGCCGGGGTCGAGCAGTACTTC

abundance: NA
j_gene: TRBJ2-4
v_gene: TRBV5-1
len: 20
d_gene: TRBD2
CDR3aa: CASSLGSWLGTSGFKNIQYF
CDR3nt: TGCGCCAGCAGCTTGGGAAGTTGGTTGGGGACTAGCGGCTTTAAAAACATTCAGTACTTC

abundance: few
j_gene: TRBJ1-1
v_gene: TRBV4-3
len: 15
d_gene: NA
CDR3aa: CASSQDLRGNTEAFF
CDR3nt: TGCGCCAGCAGCCAAGATCTGCGGGGGAACACTGAAGCTTTCTTT

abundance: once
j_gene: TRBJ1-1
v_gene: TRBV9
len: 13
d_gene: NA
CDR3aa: CASSGVGPTEAFF
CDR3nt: TGTGCCAGCAGCGGGGTGGGGCCCACTGAAGCTTTCTTT

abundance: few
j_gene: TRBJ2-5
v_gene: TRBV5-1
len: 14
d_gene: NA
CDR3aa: CASSQGPNQETQYF
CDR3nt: TGCGCCAGCAGCCAGGGCCCTAACCAAGAGACCCAGTACTTC

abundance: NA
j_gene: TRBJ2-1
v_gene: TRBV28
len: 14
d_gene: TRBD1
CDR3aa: CASSSLGQDNEQFF
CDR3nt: TGTGCCAGCAGTTCCCTGGGACAGGACAATGAGCAGTTCTTC

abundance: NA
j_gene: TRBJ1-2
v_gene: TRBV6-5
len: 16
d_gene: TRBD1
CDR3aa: CASSYSTGTGTYGYTF
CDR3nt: TGTGCCAGCAGTTACTCGACCGGGACAGGAACCTATGGCTACACCTTC

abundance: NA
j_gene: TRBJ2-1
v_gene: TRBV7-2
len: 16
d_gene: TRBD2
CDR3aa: CASSLEPGLAVREQFF
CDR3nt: TGTGCCAGCAGCCTTGAACCGGGACTAGCAGTACGTGAGCAGTTCTTC

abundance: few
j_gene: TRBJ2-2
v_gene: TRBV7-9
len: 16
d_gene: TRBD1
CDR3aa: CASIKRGRTNTGELFF
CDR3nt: TGTGCCAGCATCAAAAGGGGGCGGACGAACACCGGGGAGCTGTTTTTT

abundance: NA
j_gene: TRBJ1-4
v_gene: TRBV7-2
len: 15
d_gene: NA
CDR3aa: CASSSRGRGSEKLFF
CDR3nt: TGTGCCAGCAGCTCGCGGGGCCGGGGAAGCGAAAAACTGTTTTTT

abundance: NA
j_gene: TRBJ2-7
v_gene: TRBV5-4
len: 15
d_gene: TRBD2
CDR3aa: CASGALLREGNEQYF
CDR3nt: TGTGCCAGCGGAGCCTTACTCCGGGAGGGAAACGAGCAGTACTTC

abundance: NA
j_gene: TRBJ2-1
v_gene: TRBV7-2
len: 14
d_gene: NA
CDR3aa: CASSLGSGDNEQFF
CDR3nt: TGTGCCAGCAGCTTGGGTTCAGGGGACAATGAGCAGTTCTTC

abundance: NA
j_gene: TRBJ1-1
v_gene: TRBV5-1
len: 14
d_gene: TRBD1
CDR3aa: CASSFDGQGTEAFF
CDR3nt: TGCGCCAGCAGCTTTGACGGACAGGGAACTGAAGCTTTCTTT

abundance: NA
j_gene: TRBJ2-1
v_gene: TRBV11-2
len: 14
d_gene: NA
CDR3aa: CASSTRTAYNEQFF
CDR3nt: TGTGCCAGCAGCACCAGGACAGCCTACAATGAGCAGTTCTTC

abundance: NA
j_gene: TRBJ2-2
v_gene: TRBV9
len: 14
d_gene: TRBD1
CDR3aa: CASSAQGAGGELFF
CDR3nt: TGTGCCAGCAGCGCCCAGGGGGCCGGCGGGGAGCTGTTTTTT

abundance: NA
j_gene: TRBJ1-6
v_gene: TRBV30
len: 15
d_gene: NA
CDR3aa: CAWTLRAGNNSPLHF
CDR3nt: TGTGCCTGGACCCTCCGGGCAGGGAATAATTCACCCCTCCACTTT

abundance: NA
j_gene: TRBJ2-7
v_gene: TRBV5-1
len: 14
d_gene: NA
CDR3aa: CASSLVAGTYEQYF
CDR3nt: TGCGCCAGCAGCTTGGTGGCAGGGACCTACGAGCAGTACTTC

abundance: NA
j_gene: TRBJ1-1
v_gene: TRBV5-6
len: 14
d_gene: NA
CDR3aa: CASSRTGQDTEAFF
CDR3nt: TGTGCCAGCAGCCGCACAGGGCAGGACACTGAAGCTTTCTTT

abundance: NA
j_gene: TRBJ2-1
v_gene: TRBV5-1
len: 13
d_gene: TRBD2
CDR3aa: CASSVGTNNEQFF
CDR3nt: TGCGCCAGCAGCGTGGGGACTAACAATGAGCAGTTCTTC

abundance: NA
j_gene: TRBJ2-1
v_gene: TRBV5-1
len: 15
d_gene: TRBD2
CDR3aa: CASSPGTSGYNEQFF
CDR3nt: TGCGCCAGCAGCCCCGGGACTAGCGGCTACAATGAGCAGTTCTTC

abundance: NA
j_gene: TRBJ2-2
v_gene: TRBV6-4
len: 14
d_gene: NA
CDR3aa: CASGPSPNTGELFF
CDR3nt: TGTGCCAGCGGCCCGTCACCGAACACCGGGGAGCTGTTTTTT

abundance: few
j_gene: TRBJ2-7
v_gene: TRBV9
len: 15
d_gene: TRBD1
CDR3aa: CASSVKDRGTYEQYF
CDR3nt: TGTGCCAGCAGCGTAAAGGACAGGGGGACCTACGAGCAGTACTTC

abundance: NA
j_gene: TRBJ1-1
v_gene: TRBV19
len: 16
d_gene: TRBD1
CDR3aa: CASNGGQGSTATEAFF
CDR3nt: TGTGCCAGTAACGGGGGACAGGGAAGTACGGCTACTGAAGCTTTCTTT

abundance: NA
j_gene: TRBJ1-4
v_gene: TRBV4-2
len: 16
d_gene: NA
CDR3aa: CASSRRTGNSYEKLFF
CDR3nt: TGTGCCAGCAGCCGGAGAACAGGGAATTCATATGAAAAACTGTTTTTT

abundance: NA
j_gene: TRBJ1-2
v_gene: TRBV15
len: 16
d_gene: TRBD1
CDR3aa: CATSSWGQSSNYGYTF
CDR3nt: TGTGCCACCAGCAGTTGGGGACAGAGTTCTAACTATGGCTACACCTTC

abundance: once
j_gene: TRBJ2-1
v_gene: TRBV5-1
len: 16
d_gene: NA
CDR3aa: CASSYPDGKTYNEQFF
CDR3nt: TGCGCCAGCAGCTATCCTGACGGGAAGACCTACAATGAGCAGTTCTTC

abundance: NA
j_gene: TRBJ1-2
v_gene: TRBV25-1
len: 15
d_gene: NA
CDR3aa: CASSDPEGGVYGYTF
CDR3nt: TGTGCCAGCAGTGACCCCGAGGGCGGAGTCTATGGCTACACCTTC

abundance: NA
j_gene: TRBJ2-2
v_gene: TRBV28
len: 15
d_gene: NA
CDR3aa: CASRWSGSGTGELFF
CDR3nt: TGTGCCAGCAGGTGGTCAGGGTCGGGCACCGGGGAGCTGTTTTTT

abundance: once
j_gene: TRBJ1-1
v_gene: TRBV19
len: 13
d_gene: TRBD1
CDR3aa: CASSIRTGTEAFF
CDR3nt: TGTGCCAGTAGTATTAGGACAGGGACCGAAGCTTTCTTT

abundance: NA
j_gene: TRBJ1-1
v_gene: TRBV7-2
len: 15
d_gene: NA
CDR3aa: CASSASGKMNTEAFF
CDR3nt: TGTGCCAGCAGCGCATCCGGGAAAATGAACACTGAAGCTTTCTTT

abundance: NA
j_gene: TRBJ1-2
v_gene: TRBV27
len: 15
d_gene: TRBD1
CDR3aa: CASSPDRAWGYGYTF
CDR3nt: TGTGCCAGCAGTCCCGACAGGGCCTGGGGCTATGGCTACACCTTC

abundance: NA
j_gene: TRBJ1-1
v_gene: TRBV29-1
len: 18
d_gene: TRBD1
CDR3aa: CSVEVRRRGQGRDTEAFF
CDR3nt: TGCAGCGTTGAAGTTCGGAGGAGGGGACAGGGAAGGGACACTGAAGCTTTCTTT

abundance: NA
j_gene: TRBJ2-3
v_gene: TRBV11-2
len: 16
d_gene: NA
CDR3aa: CASSSYPRVSTDTQYF
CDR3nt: TGTGCCAGCAGCTCCTACCCCCGGGTTAGCACAGATACGCAGTATTTT

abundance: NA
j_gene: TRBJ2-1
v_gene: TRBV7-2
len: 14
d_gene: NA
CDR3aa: CASSLVGGLDEQFF
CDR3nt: TGTGCCAGCAGCTTAGTTGGCGGCCTGGATGAGCAGTTCTTC